The 24 T cell receptor beta chains reported below all come from one sample, sequenced in a study of cytomegalovirus exposure and HLA in healthy donors. The PCR was carried out with 60 Vbeta primers and 13 Jbeta primers. Using immunoSEQ multiplex PCR, the repertoire was profiled, and TCRdb retains in-frame clones only, with some absent. The sample contains about 150,000 clones, 68% of which appear only once. The sample comprised PBMCs. The receptors shown here come from a man aged 30 to 39 in good health and CMV-seropositive.

The sample holds a few counts of this clone. The rearrangement uses TRBV7-9 and TRBJ2-5; a weak D match, TRBD1 (6 bases). The end of the DNA fits TRBJ2-7 better, so the J call may be wrong. The CDR3 contains 14 residues. Germline V lookup: CDR1 SEHNR, CDR2 FQNEAQ (reference sequence). CDR3 nucleotides: TGTGCCAGCAGCTTTCCGGACAGATACTACGAGCAGTACTTC. It encodes CASSFPDRYYEQYF.

The chain has TRBV6-5 and TRBJ1-1, with D maybe TRBD1 (6 bases). This CDR3 has 15 amino acids. CDR1 is MNHEY, CDR2 SVGAGI, per germline. V lost 6 bases to trimming and J lost 0 bases, with 14 bases between them. The CDR3 region has the DNA TGTGCCAGCAGCCCTCAGGGGTATATGAACACTGAAGCTTTCTTT. The encoded protein is CASSPQGYMNTEAFF.

V gene TRBV6-5 combines with J gene TRBJ1-2; 8 bases fit TRBD1. V gave up 2 bases and J gave up 4 bases; unmatched junction bases: 3. Germline V gives CDR1 MNHEY, CDR2 SVGAGI. The CDR3 totals 14 residues. CDR3 in DNA: TGTGCCAGCAGTTACATCCAGGGGGCCTATGGCTACACCTTC. Translating it yields CASSYIQGAYGYTF.

The chain joins TRBV5-1 to TRBJ2-7; 13 nucleotides line up with TRBD2. Germline V gives CDR1 SGHRS, CDR2 YFSETQ. V was clipped by 4 bases and J by 4 bases; unmatched bases: 14. The CDR3 has 18 residues. The CDR3 coding sequence is TGCGCCAGCAGCCGGACTAGCGGGAGTACCGGAGTGGGTTACGAGCAGTACTTC. This encodes CASSRTSGSTGVGYEQYF.

As for this clone: Since the CDR3 does not end with the conserved phenylalanine or tryptophan, this likely comes from a read error. The chain carries TRBV29-1 and TRBJ1-2; 7 bases fit TRBD1. The ends lost 6 bases at V and 5 bases at J; junction bases unmatched: 6. The CDR3 extends over 12 amino acids. In germline, CDR1 is SQVTM, CDR2 ANQGSEA. In DNA form, the CDR3 reads TGCAGCGTCGAGGGACAGATATATGGCTACACCCTC. This codes for CSVEGQIYGYTL.

This clone was counted only a few times. Distinct nucleotide sequences in the sample also encode this CDR3. In DNA form, the CDR3 reads TGTGCCAGCAGTCTGGGGACAGCCTACGAGCAGTACTTC. Amino acids: CASSLGTAYEQYF. This chain uses TRBV27 with TRBJ2-7; 7 bases agree with TRBD1. The germline gives CDR1 MNHEY, CDR2 SMNVEV (reference sequence). The CDR3 loop spans 13 amino acids. V lost 5 bases and J lost 2; bases outside the gene matches: 3.

This clone was recorded a few times. The V gene is TRBV9, the J gene TRBJ2-5; the match to TRBD2 covers 8 bases. With 3 bases clipped from V and 2 bases from J, the junction kept 9 bases outside the gene matches. The germline CDR1 and CDR2 sequences are SGDLS and YYNGEE. This CDR3 is 16 amino acids long. The CDR3 sequence: CASSGGTGGIQETQYF. For the CDR3, the DNA is TGTGCCAGCAGCGGTGGAACGGGAGGGATACAAGAGACCCAGTACTTC.

This clone was observed a handful of times. The chain links TRBV10-1 to TRBJ2-3; 9 positions agree with TRBD2. After removal of 6 bases from V and 2 bases from J, the junction contained 6 bases not matched to a gene. Germline loops: CDR1 WNHNN, CDR2 SYGVQD (reference sequence). This CDR3 region has 15 residues. This chain's CDR3 is CASRRTSANTDTQYF. In nucleotides, the CDR3 is TGCGCCAGCAGGCGGACTAGCGCCAACACAGATACGCAGTATTTT.

The rearrangement links TRBV7-9 to TRBJ1-2; 7 bases line up with TRBD1. The CDR3 contains 13 residues. V was clipped by 0 bases and J by 8 bases; unmatched bases: 3. The germline V gene has CDR1 SEHNR and CDR2 FQNEAQ (reference sequence). CDR3 in amino acids: CASSLATGKGYTF. CDR3 nucleotides: TGTGCCAGCAGCTTAGCGACAGGGAAGGGCTACACCTTC.

The chain couples TRBV9 to TRBJ2-5, with TRBD2 identical over 7 bases. The DNA matches TRBJ2-7 better at its end, which makes the J call doubtful. The CDR3 has 14 residues. Germline V CDR1 and CDR2: SGDLS, YYNGEE. For the CDR3, the DNA is TGTGCCAGCAGCCCGCGGGAGATCAATGACGAGCAGTACTTC. Translating it yields CASSPREINDEQYF.

This rearrangement joins TRBV6-1 to TRBJ2-1; 8 nucleotides line up with TRBD1. The germline CDR1 and CDR2 sequences are MNHNS and SASEGT. This CDR3 has 17 residues. The J segment lost 4 bases and the V segment lost 1 base, leaving 9 bases of the junction unmatched. The CDR3 DNA follows: TGTGCCAGCAGTGAAGAGGGTCCAGGGACAGGATACAATGAGCAGTTCTTC. Translation gives CASSEEGPGTGYNEQFF.

The chain has TRBV27 and TRBJ1-2, with 8 bases matching TRBD1. The CDR3 is 14 residues long. Germline CDR1 and CDR2: MNHEY and SMNVEV (reference sequence). After removal of 5 bases from V and 6 bases from J, the junction contained 8 bases not matched to a gene. The CDR3 DNA is TGTGCCAGCAGTCCCCTGGCAGGGGGCGATGGCTACACCTTC. As protein: CASSPLAGGDGYTF.

CDR3 residues: CASSFGLAAAREQFF. The CDR3 DNA follows: TGTGCCAGCAGTTTTGGGCTAGCGGCGGCGCGTGAGCAGTTCTTC. This chain uses TRBV28 with TRBJ2-1, with TRBD2 identical over 7 bases. V trimming: 3 bases; J trimming: 9 bases; junction bases outside the gene matches: 11. The CDR3 has 15 amino acids. CDR1 and CDR2 (germline): MDHEN, SYDVKM.

The chain joins TRBV5-1 to TRBJ2-7; 11 nucleotides align to TRBD1. The junction had 6 bases not matched to a gene; V was cut back by 2 bases and J by 5 bases. The CDR3 loop spans 15 amino acids. CDR1 and CDR2 from the germline V gene are SGHRS and YFSETQ. The CDR3: CASSFSGQGVHEQYF. The CDR3 DNA reads as TGCGCCAGCAGCTTTTCGGGACAGGGGGTCCACGAGCAGTACTTC. Together with reference TRBV5-1 and TRBJ2-7, the CDR3 gives the full variable domain: KAGVTQTPRYLIKTRGQQVTLSCSPISGHRSVSWYQQTPGQGLQFLFEYFSETQRNKGNFPGRFSGRQFSNSRSEMNVSTLELGDSALYLCASSFSGQGVHEQYFGPGTRLTVT.

The J gene is TRBJ2-3, the V gene TRBV4-1, with 8 nucleotides matching TRBD2. The trim removed 5 bases at V and 5 bases at J, leaving 6 bases unmatched. The V gene's germline CDR1 is MGHRA and CDR2 YSYEKL. The CDR3 runs 14 residues. As DNA, the CDR3 is TGCGCCAGCAGCTTCCCCGGGAGGGTAGATACGCAGTATTTT. Translation gives CASSFPGRVDTQYF.

This sequence joins TRBV19 and TRBJ2-3; 8 nucleotides line up with TRBD1. From germline, CDR1 is LNHDA and CDR2 SQIVND (reference sequence). The CDR3 loop spans 16 amino acids. The trim removed 0 bases at V and 4 bases at J, leaving 6 bases unmatched. The CDR3: CASSIDPGQGSDTQYF. The CDR3 DNA sequence: TGTGCCAGTAGTATAGACCCCGGACAGGGATCAGATACGCAGTATTTT.

In its sample, this clone was seen a few times. This sequence joins TRBV19 and TRBJ2-3, with 11 bases aligning to TRBD2. The CDR3 is made up of 16 amino acids. Per the germline V gene, CDR1 is LNHDA and CDR2 is SQIVND (reference sequence). V was clipped by 6 bases and J by 4 bases; unmatched bases: 9. CDR3 region: CASSLPLAGGSDTQYF. The CDR3, as DNA: TGTGCCAGTAGCCTACCGCTAGCGGGAGGATCAGATACGCAGTATTTT.

The chain has TRBV2 and TRBJ1-2; D is possibly TRBD1 (6 bases). The ends were cut back, 2 bases at V and 2 bases at J, with 15 bases in the middle. The CDR3 loop spans 16 amino acids. CDR1 and CDR2 (germline): SNHLY, FYNNEI. This CDR3 reads CASSETKTTGNYGYTF. CDR3 DNA: TGTGCCAGCAGTGAAACGAAGACCACAGGGAACTATGGCTACACCTTC.

This clone was detected once. The gene calls are TRBV5-1 and TRBJ2-3; a weak D match, TRBD2 (5 bases). The germline gives CDR1 SGHRS, CDR2 YFSETQ. Trimming cost V 1 base and J 2 bases, with 14 bases left between them. The CDR3 runs to 16 residues. CDR3 protein: CASSLWASQFTDTQYF. DNA of the CDR3: TGCGCCAGCAGCTTGTGGGCTAGCCAGTTCACAGATACGCAGTATTTT.

V and J are TRBV9 and TRBJ2-2, with 9 bases identical to TRBD1. Trimming took 3 bases from V and 6 from J; bases not matched to a gene: 9. This CDR3 is 16 amino acids long. The germline V gene encodes CDR1 SGDLS and CDR2 YYNGEE. CDR3 amino acids: CASSAHRGPGSGELFF. The CDR3 nucleotides are TGTGCCAGCAGCGCTCACAGGGGGCCGGGATCCGGGGAGCTGTTTTTT.

The chain uses TRBV6-6 and TRBJ2-7; TRBD2 matches at 11 bases. Trimming took 6 bases from V and 7 from J; bases not matched to a gene: 11. Germline V gene lookup returns CDR1 MNHNY and CDR2 SVGAGI (reference sequence). CDR3 length: 15 residues. In DNA form, the CDR3 reads TGTGCCAGCAGACCCGGACTAGCGGGTTCGGGAGAGCAGTACTTC. Amino acids: CASRPGLAGSGEQYF.

CDR3 protein: CASRLETGQETQYF. The DNA of the CDR3 is TGTGCCAGCAGACTAGAGACGGGACAAGAGACCCAGTACTTC. The chain is built from TRBV5-4 and TRBJ2-5; D perhaps matches TRBD2 (5 bases). The V end lost 5 bases, the J end lost 2 bases, and 13 bases lay between the germline ends. Germline V gives CDR1 SGHNT, CDR2 YYREEE (reference sequence). This CDR3 has 14 residues.

The rearrangement uses TRBV5-1 and TRBJ2-1; 12 bases line up with TRBD2. The CDR3 extends over 14 amino acids. The trim removed 4 bases at V and 9 bases at J, leaving 5 bases unmatched. In germline, CDR1 is SGHRS, CDR2 YFSETQ. In DNA, the CDR3 is TGCGCCAGCAGCCAGGCTAGCGGGAGGGTTGAGCAGTTCTTC. Its protein is CASSQASGRVEQFF.

The V and J genes are TRBV18 and TRBJ1-4; a weak D match, TRBD1 (6 bases). Trimming pared 6 bases from V and 8 bases from J, leaving 16 bases between. The germline V gene encodes CDR1 KGHSH and CDR2 LQKENI. CDR3 length: 14 amino acids. This CDR3 is CASSPGGAREKLFF. The CDR3 bases are TGTGCCAGCTCCCCGGGGGGCGCGAGGGAAAAACTGTTTTTT. Full variable domain (missing parts from reference TRBV18 and TRBJ1-4): NAGVMQNPRHLVRRRGQEARLRCSPMKGHSHVYWYRQLPEEGLKFMVYLQKENIIDESGMPKERFSAEFPKEGPSILRIQQVVRGDSAAYFCASSPGGAREKLFFGSGTQLSVL.